A selection of T cell receptor beta chains follows, all from one sample in a study of cytomegalovirus exposure and HLA in healthy donors. Only in-frame clones appear in the TCRdb table, and some are missing; sequencing was by immunoSEQ multiplex PCR. The table counts 65,000 to 95,000 clones; around 7.2% lies in the top ten. Material: PBMCs. These receptors all stem from a female donor in good health and CMV-seropositive. Both conserved end residues are part of each CDR3. A D gene is named only where the DNA matches it firmly.

j_gene: TRBJ2-3; d_gene: NA; v_gene: TRBV4-3; CDR3aa: CASSQGQGSGADTQYF; CDR3nt: TGCGCCAGCAGCCAAGGTCAGGGTTCAGGCGCAGATACGCAGTATTTT
j_gene: TRBJ2-7; d_gene: TRBD1; v_gene: TRBV7-8; CDR3aa: CASSPPDRRSYEQYF; CDR3nt: TGTGCCAGCAGCCCCCCGGACAGGAGGTCCTACGAGCAGTACTTC
j_gene: TRBJ2-3; d_gene: NA; v_gene: TRBV20-1; CDR3aa: CSATNGVAQYF; CDR3nt: TGCAGTGCTACCAACGGGGTAGCGCAGTATTTT
j_gene: TRBJ2-3; d_gene: TRBD1; v_gene: TRBV9; CDR3aa: CASSVGDSYYRTDTQYF; CDR3nt: TGTGCCAGCAGCGTAGGGGACAGTTATTATCGCACAGATACGCAGTATTTT
j_gene: TRBJ2-5; d_gene: NA; v_gene: TRBV11-2; CDR3aa: CASSLRPLETQYF; CDR3nt: TGTGCCAGCAGCTTACGTCCACTGGAGACCCAGTACTTC
j_gene: TRBJ1-1; d_gene: NA; v_gene: TRBV9; CDR3aa: CASSVDRGTEAFF; CDR3nt: TGTGCCAGCAGCGTAGATCGGGGGACTGAAGCTTTCTTT
j_gene: TRBJ2-1; d_gene: TRBD2; v_gene: TRBV2; CDR3aa: CASRGTSGRAYNEQFF; CDR3nt: TGTGCCAGCAGGGGGACTAGCGGGAGGGCCTACAATGAGCAGTTCTTC
j_gene: TRBJ2-7; d_gene: NA; v_gene: TRBV27; CDR3aa: CASSLARAAYEQYF; CDR3nt: TGTGCCAGCAGTTTAGCCAGGGCGGCCTACGAGCAGTACTTC
j_gene: TRBJ2-1; d_gene: NA; v_gene: TRBV25-1; CDR3aa: CASSDSEGADEQFF; CDR3nt: TGTGCCAGCAGTGACTCCGAAGGGGCCGATGAGCAGTTCTTC
j_gene: TRBJ1-2; d_gene: NA; v_gene: TRBV19; CDR3aa: CASTYNPRGSNYGYTF; CDR3nt: TGTGCCAGTACCTACAACCCCAGGGGATCCAACTATGGCTACACCTTC
j_gene: TRBJ2-5; d_gene: NA; v_gene: TRBV9; CDR3aa: CASSVAWGAETQYF; CDR3nt: TGTGCCAGCAGCGTAGCCTGGGGCGCAGAGACCCAGTACTTC
j_gene: TRBJ2-7; d_gene: TRBD2; v_gene: TRBV7-3; CDR3aa: CASSLLAEGSYEQYF; CDR3nt: TGTGCCAGCAGCTTACTAGCGGAGGGAAGCTACGAGCAGTACTTC
j_gene: TRBJ1-1; d_gene: TRBD1; v_gene: TRBV29-1; CDR3aa: CSVRDSEAFF; CDR3nt: TGCAGCGTAAGGGACAGTGAAGCTTTCTTT
j_gene: TRBJ1-2; d_gene: NA; v_gene: TRBV9; CDR3aa: CASSVVDSYGYTF; CDR3nt: TGTGCCAGCAGCGTAGTGGACTCCTATGGCTACACCTTC
j_gene: TRBJ1-2; d_gene: NA; v_gene: TRBV15; CDR3aa: CATSREGNRDYGYTF; CDR3nt: TGTGCCACCAGCAGAGAAGGTAACAGGGACTATGGCTACACCTTC
j_gene: TRBJ2-7; d_gene: TRBD2; v_gene: TRBV30; CDR3aa: CAWSVRGGTYEQYF; CDR3nt: TGTGCCTGGAGTGTACGGGGGGGGACCTACGAGCAGTACTTC
j_gene: TRBJ2-1; d_gene: NA; v_gene: TRBV9; CDR3aa: CASSVGRTGYNEQFF; CDR3nt: TGTGCCAGCAGCGTTGGTCGTACGGGTTACAATGAGCAGTTCTTC
j_gene: TRBJ2-3; d_gene: TRBD2; v_gene: TRBV25-1; CDR3aa: CASSESGSGRANTQYF; CDR3nt: TGTGCCAGCAGTGAATCCGGTAGCGGGAGAGCGAATACGCAGTATTTT
j_gene: TRBJ2-3; d_gene: NA; v_gene: TRBV11-1; CDR3aa: CASSLDTAVTTDTQYF; CDR3nt: TGTGCCAGCAGCTTAGACACTGCGGTTACCACAGATACGCAGTATTTT
j_gene: TRBJ2-1; d_gene: NA; v_gene: TRBV29-1; CDR3aa: CSARGGVNEQFF; CDR3nt: TGCAGCGCCCGAGGTGGTGTTAATGAGCAGTTCTTC
j_gene: TRBJ2-7; d_gene: TRBD1; v_gene: TRBV11-2; CDR3aa: CASSSTGVEQYF; CDR3nt: TGTGCCAGCAGCTCGACAGGGGTCGAGCAGTACTTC
j_gene: TRBJ1-3; d_gene: NA; v_gene: TRBV6-5; CDR3aa: CASSPITGSGNTIYF; CDR3nt: TGTGCCAGCAGTCCCATCACGGGCTCTGGAAACACCATATATTTT
j_gene: TRBJ1-3; d_gene: NA; v_gene: TRBV7-2; CDR3aa: CASSLAGGSGNTIYF; CDR3nt: TGTGCCAGCAGCTTAGCCGGGGGATCTGGAAACACCATATATTTT
j_gene: TRBJ2-7; d_gene: NA; v_gene: TRBV19; CDR3aa: CASSSQGTYEQYF; CDR3nt: TGTGCCAGTAGTTCCCAGGGAACCTACGAGCAGTACTTC
j_gene: TRBJ2-2; d_gene: TRBD1; v_gene: TRBV18; CDR3aa: CASSPPDRVAGELFF; CDR3nt: TGTGCCAGCTCACCACCAGACAGGGTGGCCGGGGAGCTGTTTTTT
j_gene: TRBJ2-7; d_gene: NA; v_gene: TRBV6-5; CDR3aa: CASRNSGFSSYEQYF; CDR3nt: TGTGCCAGCAGGAACAGCGGGTTCAGCTCCTACGAGCAGTACTTC
j_gene: TRBJ1-6; d_gene: NA; v_gene: TRBV30; CDR3aa: CAWNGGTGNSPLHF; CDR3nt: TGTGCCTGGAATGGCGGGACGGGGAATTCACCCCTCCACTTT
j_gene: TRBJ2-7; d_gene: TRBD2; v_gene: TRBV11-2; CDR3aa: CASSPIAGGPYEQYF; CDR3nt: TGTGCCAGCAGCCCTATAGCGGGAGGGCCCTACGAGCAGTACTTC
j_gene: TRBJ2-7; d_gene: TRBD2; v_gene: TRBV18; CDR3aa: CASSPRGTTSYEQYF; CDR3nt: TGTGCCAGCTCACCGCGCGGGACTACAAGCTACGAGCAGTACTTC
j_gene: TRBJ2-7; d_gene: TRBD2; v_gene: TRBV9; CDR3aa: CASSAGTTSGEQYF; CDR3nt: TGTGCCAGCAGCGCCGGGACTACGAGTGGCGAGCAGTACTTC
j_gene: TRBJ1-5; d_gene: TRBD1; v_gene: TRBV28; CDR3aa: CASTLGGIYNQPQHF; CDR3nt: TGTGCCAGCACCCTAGGGGGCATCTACAATCAGCCCCAGCATTTT
j_gene: TRBJ2-3; d_gene: NA; v_gene: TRBV11-2; CDR3aa: CASSLGRMAYGDTQYF; CDR3nt: TGTGCCAGCAGCTTGGGGCGGATGGCCTATGGAGATACGCAGTATTTT
j_gene: TRBJ1-1; d_gene: NA; v_gene: TRBV11-3; CDR3aa: CASSYAGGTEAFF; CDR3nt: TGTGCCAGCAGCTATGCGGGAGGCACTGAAGCTTTCTTT
j_gene: TRBJ1-1; d_gene: NA; v_gene: TRBV21-1; CDR3aa: CASSFKTGSNGVNTEAFF; CDR3nt: TGTGCCAGCAGCTTCAAAACAGGGTCTAACGGGGTGAACACTGAAGCTTTCTTT